The T cell receptor beta chain described here comes from a study of T cell clonotyping in hematopoietic cell transplantation. Produced via immunoSEQ multiplex PCR; TCRdb's table is partial and in-frame only. The sample has 5,000 to 6,500 clones; about nine tenths are singletons. Study-level results: Higher Inverse Simpson Index values in graft donor and pretransplant recipient predicted broader posttransplant TCR diversity.

Remarks on this clone: Its matching antigen is unknown.

In germline, CDR1 is SGHDT, CDR2 YYEEEE. The J segment lost 5 bases and the V segment lost 0 bases, leaving 4 bases of the junction unmatched. The length of the CDR3 is 14 residues. Recipients were bled about 28 days pretransplant and at posttransplant days 30, 100, 180. The TCR comes from a female patient in her forties or fifties who had an allogeneic stem cell transplant from an unrelated donor, so the T cells may come from the graft donor. Some clones in this sample may be carry-over from other donors' samples. The rearrangement joins TRBV5-6 to TRBJ2-5, with TRBD1 matching 7 bases. The sequenced sample was peripheral blood mononuclear cells, obtained 180 days after allogeneic stem cell transplant. The CDR3 loop is CASSLGRGYETQYF. The CDR3 region has the DNA TGTGCCAGCAGCTTGGGCAGGGGGTACGAGACCCAGTACTTC.